The next 23 T cell receptor beta chains were all read from a single sample in a study of cytomegalovirus exposure and HLA in healthy donors. PCR amplification relied on 60 Vbeta primers (plus 13 Jbeta primers). Libraries were prepared by immunoSEQ multiplex PCR; TCRdb keeps only in-frame clonotypes and omits some of them. The data contain about 130,000 clones, around 78% of them seen just once; the ten biggest clones take up about 1.7%. The sample comprised PBMCs. The receptors shown here come from a woman aged 50 to 60 in good health and CMV-seronegative.

CDR3 loop: CAWSVGSGMNTGELFF. The DNA of the CDR3 is TGTGCCTGGAGTGTCGGATCGGGAATGAACACCGGGGAGCTGTTTTTT. The rearrangement links TRBV30 to TRBJ2-2; possible D gene TRBD2, 5 bases. The CDR3 has 16 residues. Germline V gene data show CDR1 as GTSNPN and CDR2 as SVGIG (reference sequence). With 0 bases removed from V and 1 base from J, the gap between germline ends came to 12 bases.

The chain recombines TRBV4-3 with TRBJ1-4; TRBD1 might be the D (6 bases). This CDR3 contains 13 residues. Germline loops: CDR1 LGHNA, CDR2 YSLEER. V was shortened by 9 bases and J by 5 bases, with 13 bases between the two germline ends. Written as DNA, the CDR3 is TGCGCCAGTCGTATGACAGGAAATGAAAAACTGTTTTTT. Encoded protein: CASRMTGNEKLFF.

The chain uses TRBV19 and TRBJ1-1; 8 bases align to TRBD1. V was clipped by 3 bases and J by 6 bases; unmatched bases: 9. The germline gives CDR1 LNHDA, CDR2 SQIVND (reference sequence). This CDR3 spans 15 amino acids. The CDR3 DNA sequence: TGTGCCAGTAGTATCTTAAGGGACAGGATCCCTGAAGCTTTCTTT. It specifies CASSILRDRIPEAFF. Together with reference TRBV19 and TRBJ1-1, the CDR3 gives the full variable domain: DGGITQSPKYLFRKEGQNVTLSCEQNLNHDAMYWYRQDPGQGLRLIYYSQIVNDFQKGDIAEGYSVSREKKESFPLTVTSAQKNPTAFYLCASSILRDRIPEAFFGQGTRLTVV.

The rearrangement joins TRBV5-1 to TRBJ1-1, with TRBD1 matching over 9 bases. Trimming cost V 5 bases and J 5 bases; bases outside gene matches: 4. CDR1 SGHRS and CDR2 YFSETQ come from the germline V gene. There are 13 residues in the CDR3. Here the CDR3 DNA reads TGCGCCAGCAGAACGACAGGGGGAACTGAAGCTTTCTTT. Amino acid sequence: CASRTTGGTEAFF.

This rearrangement joins TRBV27 to TRBJ2-5, with 9 bases fitting TRBD2. Germline CDR1 reads MNHEY; CDR2 reads SMNVEV (reference sequence). Unmatched junction bases numbered 8, after V lost 6 bases and J lost 6 bases. The CDR3 is made up of 14 amino acids. This chain's CDR3 is CASSGTSFMKTQYF. CDR3 bases: TGTGCCAGCAGCGGGACTAGCTTCATGAAGACCCAGTACTTC.

The rearrangement joins TRBV9 to TRBJ2-7, with D possibly being TRBD1 (6 bases). The CDR3 runs to 15 residues. Germline CDR1 is SGDLS and CDR2 is YYNGEE. V lost 4 bases, J lost 1 base, and 15 bases lay in between. The CDR3 protein is CASSSGVGVSYEQYF. DNA of the CDR3: TGTGCCAGCAGCTCAGGGGTAGGGGTATCCTACGAGCAGTACTTC.

The chain uses TRBV19 and TRBJ2-7, with a weak D call TRBD2 (5 bases). This CDR3 has 14 residues. Trimming left V 5 bases short and J 2 bases short, with 13 bases between. Germline CDR1 and CDR2: LNHDA and SQIVND (reference sequence). CDR3 region: CASSDGLSAYEQYF. The CDR3 DNA is TGTGCCAGTAGTGACGGACTTTCCGCCTACGAGCAGTACTTC.

Only a few counts were recorded for this clone. V gene TRBV30 combines with J gene TRBJ1-2; no definite D call. The CDR3 length is 13 residues. Germline V gives CDR1 GTSNPN, CDR2 SVGIG (reference sequence). V was clipped by 0 bases and J by 5 bases, with 10 bases between them. The CDR3 coding sequence is TGTGCCTGGAGTGTTGGGGAGGATTATGGCTACACCTTC. It yields the protein CAWSVGEDYGYTF.

The rearrangement uses TRBV19 and TRBJ1-2; weak D call: TRBD1 (5 bases). V was clipped by 5 bases and J by 8 bases, with 15 bases between them. CDR1 and CDR2 (germline): LNHDA, SQIVND (reference sequence). The CDR3 sequence is 13 residues long. This chain's CDR3 is CASSPVLRGGYTF. DNA of the CDR3: TGTGCCAGTAGTCCAGTTTTACGGGGGGGCTACACCTTC.

The V gene is TRBV19, the J gene TRBJ1-3, with 8 nucleotides matching TRBD1. The CDR3 loop spans 16 amino acids. Looked up from germline, CDR1 is LNHDA and CDR2 is SQIVND (reference sequence). With V trimmed by 3 bases and J by 9 bases, 13 bases remained unmatched. The chain's CDR3 is CASSIAADRAQGTIYF. The CDR3 DNA sequence: TGTGCCAGTAGTATCGCCGCGGACAGGGCCCAGGGCACCATATATTTT.

This chain links TRBV6-5 with TRBJ1-1, with a weak D call TRBD1 (5 bases). V shed 4 bases and J shed 6 bases, with 15 bases lying between them. Looked up from germline, CDR1 is MNHEY and CDR2 is SVGAGI. The length of the CDR3 is 14 residues. CDR3 DNA: TGTGCCAGCAGTTCAGGGATGTGGGGCTCTGAAGCTTTCTTT. Its protein product is CASSSGMWGSEAFF.

V usage is TRBV6-5 and J usage is TRBJ1-2, with D possibly matching TRBD1 (6 bases). This CDR3 has 13 amino acids. Germline-derived CDR1 and CDR2 are MNHEY and SVGAGI. V was cut by 8 bases and J by 4 bases, with 14 bases left in between. The CDR3 DNA reads TGTGCCAGCGGCAAGACAGGCATCTATGGCTACACCTTC. Protein: CASGKTGIYGYTF.

The chain links TRBV12-5 to TRBJ1-3, with a weak D call TRBD1 (5 bases). V lost 1 base to trimming and J lost 0 bases, with 7 bases between them. CDR1 is LGHNT and CDR2 is FRNRAP in the germline V gene. The CDR3 runs 15 residues. The CDR3 here is CASGLAQGSGNTIYF. In DNA form, the CDR3 reads TGTGCTAGTGGTTTGGCGCAGGGCTCTGGAAACACCATATATTTT.

This clone was recorded only once. V usage is TRBV7-2 and J usage is TRBJ2-1, with 9 bases matching TRBD2. V lost 0 bases to trimming and J lost 2 bases; unmatched junction nucleotides: 5. The CDR3 runs 17 residues. From germline, CDR1 is SGHTA and CDR2 FQGNSA. The CDR3 is CASSLASLAGTYNEQFF. DNA of the CDR3: TGTGCCAGCAGCTTAGCATCTCTAGCGGGGACCTACAATGAGCAGTTCTTC.

This chain connects TRBV28 to TRBJ1-4; TRBD1 matches 11 bases. V lost 8 bases and J lost 8; bases outside the gene matches: 10. The germline CDR1 and CDR2 sequences are MDHEN and SYDVKM. The CDR3 has 15 residues. DNA for the CDR3: TGTGCCAGCGTCACCTCGGGACAGGGGGACGAAAAACTGTTTTTT. Amino acids: CASVTSGQGDEKLFF.

This clone was found many times. The chain uses TRBV6-1 and TRBJ1-5, with D possibly matching TRBD1 (6 bases). Trimming pared 2 bases from V and 2 bases from J, leaving 13 bases between. The germline gives CDR1 MNHNS, CDR2 SASEGT. CDR3 length equals 16 residues. CDR3 DNA: TGTGCCAGCAGTGAACTAATTGGGGGCGGCAATCAGCCCCAGCATTTT. Translation gives CASSELIGGGNQPQHF.

In regard to this clone: At one boundary the junction diverges from the germline segment, which might be a read error. This sequence joins TRBV7-7 and TRBJ2-5, with D possibly TRBD2 on 6 matching bases. CDR3 length equals 16 residues. Looked up from germline, CDR1 is SSHAT and CDR2 is FNYEAQ (reference sequence). Written as DNA, the CDR3 is TGTGCTAGCAGCTTAGCGCGGGAAGCGGGTCAAGAGACCCAGTACTTC. It is translated as CASSLAREAGQETQYF.

This clone was counted a few times. J is TRBJ2-2 and V is TRBV7-2; 7 bases map to TRBD1. Per germline, CDR1 SGHTA and CDR2 FQGNSA. Trimming took 6 bases from V and 0 from J; bases not matched to a gene: 4. The CDR3 sequence is 15 residues long. CDR3 sequence: CASRSTGPNTGELFF. The CDR3 nucleotides read TGTGCCAGCAGATCGACAGGGCCGAACACCGGGGAGCTGTTTTTT.

The CDR3 coding sequence is TGTGCCAGTAGTACCTACCCTGCGAACACCGGGGAGCTGTTTTTT. It translates to CASSTYPANTGELFF. This chain joins TRBV19 and TRBJ2-2; no reliable D call. Germline assignment: CDR1 LNHDA and CDR2 SQIVND (reference sequence). Trimming stripped 4 bases from V and 0 bases from J, with 9 bases between. There are 15 residues in the CDR3.

The CDR3 reads CASSLDGTTNEKLFF. The DNA for the CDR3 is TGCGCCAGCAGCTTGGACGGTACAACTAATGAAAAACTGTTTTTT. The chain couples TRBV5-1 to TRBJ1-4; no firm D call. Trimming pared 0 bases from V and 0 bases from J, leaving 6 bases between. Germline V lookup: CDR1 SGHRS, CDR2 YFSETQ. CDR3 size: 15 residues. Complete variable domain (other parts from reference TRBV5-1 and TRBJ1-4): KAGVTQTPRYLIKTRGQQVTLSCSPISGHRSVSWYQQTPGQGLQFLFEYFSETQRNKGNFPGRFSGRQFSNSRSEMNVSTLELGDSALYLCASSLDGTTNEKLFFGSGTQLSVL.

The chain employs TRBV28 and TRBJ2-7; TRBD1 matches 8 bases. The CDR3 is made up of 12 amino acids. V lost 2 bases and J lost 12; bases outside the gene matches: 6. The V gene's germline CDR1 is MDHEN and CDR2 SYDVKM. Here the CDR3 reads CASSLLDRGTYF. The CDR3 DNA follows: TGTGCCAGCAGTTTACTAGACAGGGGAACGTACTTC.

In this sample, this clone turned up a few times. The chain couples TRBV6-5 to TRBJ1-1, with 8 bases lining up with TRBD1. Germline loops: CDR1 MNHEY, CDR2 SVGAGI. This CDR3 is 16 amino acids long. Trimming took 4 bases from V and 1 from J; bases not matched to a gene: 8. The CDR3 sequence: CASSFTWDRRNTEAFF. The CDR3 DNA sequence: TGTGCCAGCAGTTTTACCTGGGACAGGAGGAACACTGAAGCTTTCTTT.

The chain combines TRBV28 with TRBJ1-4, with D uncertain. CDR3 length: 16 residues. V was clipped by 5 bases and J by 0 bases, with 13 bases between them. CDR1 is MDHEN, CDR2 SYDVKM, per germline. The CDR3 reads CASSKLTTATNEKLFF. Here the CDR3 DNA reads TGTGCCAGCAGTAAGTTGACAACCGCAACTAATGAAAAACTGTTTTTT.